This T cell receptor beta chain was recovered during a study of blood T cell repertoires in COVID-19. Trimming stripped 1 base from V and 2 bases from J, with 30 bases between. The CDR3 is made up of 21 amino acids. Germline V gene lookup returns CDR1 LGHDT and CDR2 YNNKEL (reference sequence). Authors' methods: Researchers report that nucleated cell counts were estimated from reference gene primer amplification. Clones were read by immunoSEQ multiplex PCR, and TCRdb kept only the in-frame ones, dropping some. That table furnishes V, J and clone size, whereas the DNA furnished D and trimming. The sample has around 71,000 clones, roughly nine tenths seen once.

The TCR was taken from a woman aged 55-75 years with acute or convalescent COVID-19. Source material: peripheral blood. This chain joins TRBV3-1 (or the pseudogene TRBV3-2) and TRBJ2-7; maybe TRBD2 (6 bases). The CDR3 DNA reads TGTGCCAGCAGCCAAGGGGCGCGGGATAGCGGAACCCCACGCGAGACCTACGAGCAGTACTTC. This codes for CASSQGARDSGTPRETYEQYF.